This T cell receptor (beta chain) came from a study of T cells expressing NK-cell markers. Study details: There were seven HCMV-seropositive donors and one seronegative donor among the eight sequenced. Overall study results and limits: Of CD8+ T cells, about 1.0-8% belonged to dominant NKG2C+ clonotypes in six donors.

Points on this clonotype: Its antigen is still unknown.

Each CDR3 protein gets one entry in TCRdb, which reprocessed the 5' RACE reads and gives no DNA. The sample table sets out 300,000 to 500,000 distinct CDR3 sequences. This clonotype was sampled from a woman between 50 and 59 years old in good health. Sequenced: blood T cells: a sorted CD56 or NKG2C T cell subset, CD4+ or CD8+ T cells, or bulk PBMC T cells (not recorded which).

CDR3 region: CASRETSPPLQFF. V usage is TRBV6-1 and J usage is TRBJ2-1; TCRdb designates TRBD1, a call that cannot be tested without DNA. This CDR3 region has 13 residues. Germline-derived CDR1 and CDR2 are MNHNS and SASEGT.